This entry lists 27 T cell receptor beta chains sequenced from one sample in a study of control samples from healthy donors and cancer patients. The protocol was immunoSEQ multiplex PCR, while the TCRdb copy is restricted to in-frame clones and leaves out a portion. The sample consists of some 130,000 clones, about 91% of them appearing once. The specimen was blood. Every receptor here comes from a man aged 35-49 years in good health.

The V call is TRBV5-1, the J call TRBJ1-1; D is undetermined. V was trimmed by 3 bases and J by 2 bases, leaving 8 bases between them. Germline V gene sequence: CDR1 SGHRS, CDR2 YFSETQ. The CDR3 covers 13 residues. CDR3 protein: CASSSAPNTEAFF. The DNA for the CDR3 is TGCGCCAGCAGCTCGGCCCCAAACACTGAAGCTTTCTTT.

The chain joins TRBV6-7 to TRBJ1-1, with 7 bases matching TRBD1. TRBV6-7 is an open reading frame, and its role is uncertain. V lost 6 bases, J lost 1 base, and 2 bases stayed unmatched. The CDR3 is made up of 13 amino acids. The CDR3 nucleotides are TGTGCCAGCAGCCGGACAGGGAACACTGAAGCTTTCTTT. Its translation is CASSRTGNTEAFF.

V gene TRBV7-2 combines with J gene TRBJ1-6; D not resolved. The V gene's germline CDR1 is SGHTA and CDR2 FQGNSA. This CDR3 comprises 13 residues. The V end was cut by 5 bases, the J end by 16 bases, with 18 bases between. CDR3 sequence (DNA): TGTGCCAGCAGCCTAACTCACGGGCAGAAACTCCACTTT. It codes for CASSLTHGQKLHF.

The chain joins TRBV7-3 to TRBJ2-2; 8 bases match TRBD1. V lost 6 bases, J lost 5 bases, and 8 bases stayed unmatched. The CDR3 is made up of 15 amino acids. Germline CDR1 is SGHTA and CDR2 is FQGTGA. The CDR3 here is CASSRDRGGTGELFF. CDR3 bases: TGTGCCAGCAGTCGTGACAGGGGAGGTACCGGGGAGCTGTTTTTT.

The chain joins TRBV14 to TRBJ1-6; D is uncertain. Germline V gene data show CDR1 as SGHDN and CDR2 as FVKESK. With 4 bases removed from V and 7 bases from J, the gap between germline ends came to 14 bases. This CDR3 has 15 amino acids. The CDR3 spells CASSRERQLNSPLHF. CDR3 nucleotides: TGTGCCAGCAGCCGAGAACGTCAGCTGAATTCACCCCTCCACTTT.

The chain is built from TRBV5-6 and TRBJ2-3; D is possibly TRBD1 (6 bases). Trimming shortened V by 7 bases and J by 7 bases, and 19 bases separated the two germline ends. Germline V lookup: CDR1 SGHDT, CDR2 YYEEEE. This CDR3 comprises 14 residues. The CDR3 DNA follows: TGTGCCAGCCATCCCAGGACAGTTTCTCATACGCAGTATTTT. The encoded protein is CASHPRTVSHTQYF.

V is TRBV6-2 or TRBV6-3 and J is TRBJ1-5; unclear D gene. The germline CDR1 and CDR2 sequences are MNHEY and SVGEGT. V lost 0 bases and J lost 4, with 7 bases in between. The CDR3 spans 14 residues. The CDR3 reads CASSYSVINQPQHF. DNA for the CDR3: TGTGCCAGCAGTTACTCGGTTATAAATCAGCCCCAGCATTTT.

The V call is TRBV27, the J call TRBJ1-3; D gene unclear. Between the trimmed V and J ends, which lost 3 bases and 2 bases, there was a span of 11 bases. Per germline, CDR1 MNHEY and CDR2 SMNVEV (reference sequence). The CDR3 is 15 amino acids. The CDR3 DNA follows: TGTGCCAGCAGTTTTGACCGGGGAGCTGGAAACACCATATATTTT. Residues: CASSFDRGAGNTIYF.

This chain joins TRBV24-1 and TRBJ1-1; D gene uncertain. V was pared by 2 bases and J by 3 bases, with 9 bases between. The CDR3 extends over 14 amino acids. Germline CDR1 and CDR2: KGHDR and SFDVKD. The DNA of the CDR3 is TGTGCCACCAGTGATTCGCGGTTCCACACTGAAGCTTTCTTT. Translation: CATSDSRFHTEAFF.

The rearrangement uses TRBV19 and TRBJ2-7; D is possibly TRBD1 (6 bases). The germline CDR1 and CDR2 sequences are LNHDA and SQIVND (reference sequence). Between the trimmed V and J ends, which lost 6 bases and 2 bases, there was a span of 14 bases. CDR3 size: 14 residues. CDR3 residues: CASSPGTPAYEQYF. The CDR3 DNA sequence: TGTGCCAGTAGCCCCGGGACACCTGCCTACGAGCAGTACTTC.

On this clone itself: Its ends do not fully match the called genes, so a read error is possible. The V and J genes are TRBV27 and TRBJ2-5; D is undetermined. CDR1 is MNHEY and CDR2 is SMNVEV in the germline V gene (reference sequence). The CDR3 length is 16 residues. The CDR3 here is CASSLSGQLRGETQYF. CDR3 nucleotide sequence: TGTGCCAGCAGTCTATCAGGTCAACTACGCGGAGAGACCCAGTACTTC.

The rearrangement links TRBV9 to TRBJ2-3; no definite D call. Trimming left V 0 bases short and J 1 base short, with 9 bases between. Germline-derived CDR1 and CDR2 are SGDLS and YYNGEE. The CDR3 length is 15 residues. CDR3 in amino acids: CASSVEGGGTDTQYF. The CDR3 nucleotides are TGTGCCAGCAGCGTAGAGGGCGGTGGCACAGATACGCAGTATTTT.

The chain combines TRBV19 with TRBJ1-4; 10 bases line up with TRBD1. CDR3 length equals 14 residues. V gave up 10 bases and J gave up 7 bases; unmatched junction bases: 9. Germline V gives CDR1 LNHDA, CDR2 SQIVND (reference sequence). CDR3 sequence (DNA): TGTGCCACCAACCGGGACAGGGGTTTTGAAAAACTGTTTTTT. Its translation: CATNRDRGFEKLFF. The complete variable domain, with remaining parts taken from reference TRBV19 and TRBJ1-4, reads DGGITQSPKYLFRKEGQNVTLSCEQNLNHDAMYWYRQDPGQGLRLIYYSQIVNDFQKGDIAEGYSVSREKKESFPLTVTSAQKNPTAFYLCATNRDRGFEKLFFGSGTQLSVL.

V gene TRBV28 combines with J gene TRBJ2-7; D unresolved. Trimming removed 8 bases at V and 7 bases at J, with 6 bases between. Germline V gene sequence: CDR1 MDHEN, CDR2 SYDVKM. The CDR3 contains 9 residues. CDR3 DNA sequence: TGTGCCAGCGGGGAAGAGCAGTACTTC. Amino acids: CASGEEQYF.

The J gene is TRBJ1-1, the V gene TRBV5-1; TRBD1 might be the D (6 bases). Trimming stripped 4 bases from V and 6 bases from J, with 16 bases between. The germline V gene encodes CDR1 SGHRS and CDR2 YFSETQ. The CDR3 totals 14 residues. The CDR3 coding sequence is TGCGCCAGCAGCGAACAGGGAGAGGCCCCTGAAGCTTTCTTT. Protein: CASSEQGEAPEAFF.

V gene TRBV27 combines with J gene TRBJ2-1; 13 positions match TRBD2. V lost 8 bases, J lost 4 bases, and 8 bases stayed unmatched. The CDR3 sequence is 16 residues long. Germline assignment: CDR1 MNHEY and CDR2 SMNVEV (reference sequence). CDR3 in amino acids: CASSGPGLAGYNEQFF. CDR3 DNA sequence: TGTGCCAGCTCGGGACCGGGACTAGCGGGGTACAATGAGCAGTTCTTC.

The rearrangement uses TRBV4-3 and TRBJ2-3, with D possibly being TRBD2 (7 bases). This CDR3 region has 17 residues. The germline gives CDR1 LGHNA, CDR2 YSLEER. V was clipped by 1 base and J by 4 bases, with 18 bases between them. The CDR3 here is CASSQVPQGGLADTQYF. The CDR3 bases are TGCGCCAGCAGCCAAGTCCCACAGGGAGGGTTGGCAGATACGCAGTATTTT.

The rearrangement links TRBV7-7 to TRBJ2-5; 8 bases match TRBD2. The junction had 6 bases not matched to a gene; V was cut back by 5 bases and J by 4 bases. The germline V gene encodes CDR1 SSHAT and CDR2 FNYEAQ (reference sequence). The CDR3 sequence is 14 residues long. This CDR3 is CASSTAGAGETQYF. For the CDR3, the DNA is TGTGCCAGCAGCACAGCGGGGGCGGGAGAGACCCAGTACTTC.

J is TRBJ2-2 and V is TRBV9, with D possibly matching TRBD1 (6 bases). V lost 3 bases and J 4 bases, leaving 16 bases between the germline ends. The CDR3 runs to 16 residues. Germline V gene sequence: CDR1 SGDLS, CDR2 YYNGEE. The chain's CDR3 is CASSAQGTGFTGELFF. In DNA form, the CDR3 reads TGTGCCAGCAGCGCACAGGGAACAGGTTTCACCGGGGAGCTGTTTTTT.

As DNA, the CDR3 is TGCGCCAGCAAAGGACTGTACGAGCAGTACTTC. Its translation is CASKGLYEQYF. The V call is TRBV10-2, the J call TRBJ2-7; a possible D gene is TRBD2 (5 bases). Deletions cut 7 bases from V and 4 bases from J, with 8 bases between. The germline V gene has CDR1 WSHSY and CDR2 SAAADI. This CDR3 has 11 residues.

This clone appeared once. The chain carries TRBV19 and TRBJ2-2, with 8 bases aligning to TRBD2. The CDR3 runs 16 residues. V gave up 6 bases and J gave up 5 bases; unmatched junction bases: 11. Germline-derived CDR1 and CDR2 are LNHDA and SQIVND (reference sequence). CDR3 amino acids: CASRTTGTRLTGELFF. CDR3 DNA sequence: TGTGCCAGTAGGACGACCGGGACTAGGTTGACCGGGGAGCTGTTTTTT.

J is TRBJ2-7 and V is TRBV28; D is unclear. The CDR3 loop spans 13 amino acids. The V gene lost 3 bases and the J gene lost 3 bases, with 9 bases spanning the gap. Germline V gives CDR1 MDHEN, CDR2 SYDVKM. The DNA of the CDR3 is TGTGCCAGCAGTTTCCGGCAGGTCTACGAGCAGTACTTC. It is translated as CASSFRQVYEQYF.

The CDR3 protein is CASLSVQGGETQYF. The CDR3 nucleotides read TGTGCCAGTCTGAGTGTACAGGGGGGGGAGACCCAGTACTTC. This chain connects TRBV11-2 to TRBJ2-5; tentatively, D is TRBD1 (8 bases). V lost 9 bases and J lost 5, with 19 bases in between. The CDR3 extends over 14 amino acids. CDR1 SGHAT and CDR2 FQNNGV come from the germline V gene. Based on the CDR3 plus reference TRBV11-2 and TRBJ2-5, the full variable domain is EAGVAQSPRYKIIEKRQSVAFWCNPISGHATLYWYQQILGQGPKLLIQFQNNGVVDDSQLPKDRFSAERLKGVDSTLKIQPAKLEDSAVYLCASLSVQGGETQYFGPGTRLLVL.

The chain uses TRBV11-3 and TRBJ1-2, with 9 bases lining up with TRBD1. Germline V gene lookup returns CDR1 SGHNT and CDR2 YENEEA. CDR3 length: 18 residues. The trim removed 1 base at V and 2 bases at J, leaving 11 bases unmatched. DNA for the CDR3: TGTGCCAGCAGCTTAGGAGCGGGGAGGACAGGGGTCAACTATGGCTACACCTTC. Translating gives CASSLGAGRTGVNYGYTF.

This sequence joins TRBV10-3 and TRBJ1-5; 12 bases align to TRBD1. J was trimmed by 2 bases and V by 4 bases; bases with no gene match: 6. Germline V gene data show CDR1 as ENHRY and CDR2 as SYGVKD. CDR3 length: 17 amino acids. The DNA for the CDR3 is TGTGCCATCAGTGGGGGGACAGGGGGCTTTGGCAATCAGCCCCAGCATTTT. It translates to CAISGGTGGFGNQPQHF.

This chain connects TRBV19 to TRBJ1-2; a weak D match, TRBD1 (5 bases). The CDR3 length is 13 residues. V gave up 5 bases and J gave up 7 bases, with 14 bases separating them. Germline V gives CDR1 LNHDA, CDR2 SQIVND (reference sequence). CDR3 protein: CASSFAGSSGYTF. CDR3 nucleotides: TGTGCCAGTAGTTTTGCAGGGTCGAGTGGCTACACCTTC.

V gene TRBV11-1 combines with J gene TRBJ2-7; possibly TRBD1 for D (6 bases). The CDR3 totals 14 residues. The germline V and J ends were trimmed by 4 bases and 5 bases, with 15 bases remaining between them. Germline CDR1 reads SGHAT; CDR2 reads FQDESV (reference sequence). The CDR3 sequence: CASSSGQKRNEQYF. CDR3 nucleotide sequence: TGTGCCAGCAGCTCCGGACAGAAAAGGAACGAGCAGTACTTC.